Presented here are 11 T cell receptor beta chains from one specimen sequenced in a study of blood T cell repertoires in COVID-19 (dated by TCRdb to 2019 to 2021). The library was made by the immunoSEQ multiplex PCR assay. TCRdb holds this immuneACCESS table with in-frame rearrangements only. Some clones are missing; in checked studies, unresolved V genes explain under half, and the rest has no known cause. The sample table records 120,000 or so clones; around nine tenths of these occur just once. Around 3.6% of the sample comes from the top ten. The sequencing input was peripheral blood. Receptors were obtained from a man aged 50 to 59 with active COVID-19.

The chain employs TRBV5-1 and TRBJ2-2, with 7 bases fitting TRBD1. Germline trimming cut 6 bases from V and 6 bases from J; bases unmatched to any gene: 14. The CDR3 is 16 amino acids. CDR1 is SGHRS, CDR2 YFSETQ, per germline. In nucleotides, the CDR3 is TGCGCCAGCATCGCGACAGGGCCCCCAAGTTCCGGGGAGCTGTTTTTT. Protein sequence: CASIATGPPSSGELFF.

The chain links TRBV24-1 to TRBJ2-7; D is perhaps TRBD2 (6 bases). Looked up from germline, CDR1 is KGHDR and CDR2 is SFDVKD. The CDR3 is made up of 13 amino acids. CDR3 DNA sequence: TGTATGACCACTATTAATCGGGAGAGGGAGCAGTACGTC. It is translated as CMTTINREREQYV.

The V call is TRBV27, the J call TRBJ1-6; no clear D gene. The germline CDR1 and CDR2 sequences are MNHEY and SMNVEV (reference sequence). CDR3 length: 17 amino acids. The V gene lost 5 bases and the J gene lost 7 bases, with 21 bases spanning the gap. The CDR3 DNA sequence: TGTGCCAGCAGTACGAGACCGGGAACCGTGGAGAATTCACCCCTCCACTTT. As protein: CASSTRPGTVENSPLHF.

The V call is TRBV3-1 (or the pseudogene TRBV3-2), the J call TRBJ1-1; 12 bases align to TRBD1. J was trimmed by 0 bases and V by 4 bases; bases with no gene match: 6. This CDR3 is 17 amino acids long. Germline CDR1 reads LGHDT; CDR2 reads YNNKEL (reference sequence). The CDR3 DNA sequence: TGTGCCAGCAGCCCCTGGGACAGGGGGCCTATGAACACTGAAGCTTTCTTT. Protein product: CASSPWDRGPMNTEAFF.

V usage is TRBV7-9 and J usage is TRBJ2-5, with 9 positions matching TRBD2. CDR1 and CDR2 from the germline V gene are SEHNR and FQNEAQ (reference sequence). CDR3 size: 16 residues. Trimming at V came to 5 bases and at J to 1 base, leaving 8 bases not matched to a gene. The CDR3 is CASSLGAGGSQETQYF. In DNA, the CDR3 is TGTGCCAGCAGCCTCGGAGCGGGAGGCTCCCAAGAGACCCAGTACTTC.

The V gene is TRBV27, the J gene TRBJ1-6; 8 positions agree with TRBD1. CDR3 length: 14 residues. V dropped 6 bases and J dropped 6; count of bases not matched to a gene: 4. CDR1 MNHEY and CDR2 SMNVEV come from the germline V gene (reference sequence). CDR3 in amino acids: CASRTGVSNSPLHF. The CDR3, as DNA: TGTGCCAGCAGGACAGGGGTTAGTAATTCACCCCTCCACTTT.

V is TRBV10-3 and J is TRBJ2-3, with TRBD2 identical over 7 bases. CDR1 and CDR2 (germline): ENHRY, SYGVKD. The CDR3 extends over 14 amino acids. V lost 0 bases, J lost 7 bases, and 4 bases stayed unmatched. The CDR3 nucleotides are TGTGCCATCAGTGAGTCGACAAGCGGGAATACGCAGTATTTT. Its protein product is CAISESTSGNTQYF.

The V and J genes are TRBV25-1 and TRBJ1-1; D is undetermined. The CDR3 runs 16 residues. V was trimmed by 3 bases and J by 0 bases, leaving 14 bases between them. CDR1 is MGHDK, CDR2 SYGVNS, per germline. The DNA for the CDR3 is TGTGCCAGCAGTGAGACGCGGGCAAACATGAACACTGAAGCTTTCTTT. This gives the protein CASSETRANMNTEAFF.

This clone has only one observation. The rearrangement links TRBV4-1 to TRBJ1-4; D is uncertain. The CDR3 totals 16 residues. Germline CDR1 MGHRA, CDR2 YSYEKL. V dropped 0 bases and J dropped 2 bases, with 10 bases sitting between them. For the CDR3, the DNA is TGCGCCAGCAGCCAAGAACTGGGGAGGACTAATGAAAAACTGTTTTTT. Its translation is CASSQELGRTNEKLFF.

This chain uses TRBV12-3 or TRBV12-4 with TRBJ2-3, with no clear D. This CDR3 has 11 residues. The ends were cut back, 5 bases at V and 6 bases at J, with 6 bases in the middle. The CDR3 DNA is TGTGCCAGCAGTCCCTCCGATACGCAGTATTTT. Amino acid sequence: CASSPSDTQYF.

The rearrangement links TRBV18 to TRBJ1-2, with TRBD1 matching 7 bases. The CDR3 has 16 residues. Germline loops: CDR1 KGHSH, CDR2 LQKENI. With V trimmed by 6 bases and J by 0 bases, 10 bases remained unmatched. CDR3 loop: CASSVARQGTNYGYTF. The DNA for the CDR3 is TGTGCCAGCTCTGTAGCCCGACAGGGTACTAACTATGGCTACACCTTC.